The 5 T cell receptor beta chains below all came from one sample that was sequenced in a study of regulatory T cells in long-lasting Graves disease. Sample time point: persistent/refractory GD, antithyroid drugs over 5 years with positive TRAb. With RNA extracted from PBMCs as input, the TCR library was made. Arm-PCR of CDR3 regions with iRepertoire HTBI primers generated TCR beta libraries. TCRdb re-called the multiplex PCR reads through MiXCR, storing one row per CDR3 protein. The data contain roughly 500,000 distinct CDR3 sequences, less than 25% of them singletons. Sequencing used peripheral blood mononuclear cells (PBMCs), obtained when the disease was refractory, from a patient treated with antithyroid drugs. The receptors stem from a female donor with Graves disease.

The chain links TRBV4-1 to TRBJ1-1; 10 positions match TRBD1. Germline CDR1 is MGHRA and CDR2 is YSYEKL. V was pared by 4 bases and J by 5 bases, with 16 bases of the junction left unmatched. This CDR3 region has 18 residues. The CDR3 nucleotides read TGCGCCAGCAGCCGCCGAGGACAGGGGGTTGAAATAAGGACTGAAGCTTTCTTT. Encoded protein: CASSRRGQGVEIRTEAFF.

V usage is TRBV29-1 and J usage is TRBJ2-7; TRBD1 matches at 7 bases. The CDR3 has 14 amino acids. Germline V lookup: CDR1 SQVTM, CDR2 ANQGSEA. V trimming: 0 bases; J trimming: 2 bases; junction bases outside the gene matches: 4. The DNA of the CDR3 is TGCAGCGTTGAAGAGGGGACAGAGACCTACGAGCAGTACTTC. Translated, it gives CSVEEGTETYEQYF.

The J gene is TRBJ1-1, the V gene TRBV20-1; the D gene is possibly TRBD1 (5 bases). This CDR3 contains 15 residues. Trimming pared 0 bases from V and 3 bases from J, leaving 14 bases between. Germline V lookup: CDR1 DFQATT, CDR2 SNEGSKA (reference sequence). For the CDR3, the DNA is TGCAGTGCTAGAGATGTTCGGGGGTCTGACACTGAAGCTTTCTTT. Encoded protein: CSARDVRGSDTEAFF.

Ten or more counts support this clonotype. The J gene is TRBJ1-2, the V gene TRBV12-3 or TRBV12-4; no clear D. This CDR3 region has 12 residues. V was cut by 7 bases and J by 10 bases, with 16 bases left in between. The CDR3 bases are TGTGCCAGCATGGCCATAAGGGATAACTACACCTTC. The encoded protein is CASMAIRDNYTF.

This clonotype was recorded at least ten times. This chain joins TRBV12-3 or TRBV12-4 and TRBJ2-7; no clear D gene. Trimming removed 1 base from V and 6 bases from J, with 10 bases in between. The CDR3 spans 13 residues. CDR3 residues: CASSLVPRSEQYF. In nucleotides, the CDR3 is TGTGCCAGCAGTTTAGTCCCCCGGAGCGAGCAGTACTTC.